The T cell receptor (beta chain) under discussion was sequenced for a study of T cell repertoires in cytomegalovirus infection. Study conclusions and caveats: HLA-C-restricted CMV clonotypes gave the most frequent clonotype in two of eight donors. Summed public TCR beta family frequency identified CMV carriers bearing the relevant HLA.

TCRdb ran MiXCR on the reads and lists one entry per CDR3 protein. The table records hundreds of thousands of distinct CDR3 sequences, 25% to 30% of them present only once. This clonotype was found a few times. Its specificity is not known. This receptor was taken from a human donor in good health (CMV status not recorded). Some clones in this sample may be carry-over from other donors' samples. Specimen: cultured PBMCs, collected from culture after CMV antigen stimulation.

The CDR3 DNA reads as TGTGCCAGCAGCTCTGGACGGATCTACGAGCAGTACTTC. Translating it yields CASSSGRIYEQYF. The chain has TRBV7-6 and TRBJ2-7; D is unresolved. The CDR3 runs 13 residues. V lost 4 bases, J lost 3 bases, and 10 bases lay in between. From germline, CDR1 is SGHVS and CDR2 FNYEAQ.